These 23 T cell receptor beta chains share one sample of origin, sequenced in a study of blood T cell repertoires in COVID-19. TCRdb's copy holds only in-frame clones and misses some; the assay was immunoSEQ multiplex PCR. The repertoire holds about 220,000 clones, with around 82% as singletons. Source material: peripheral blood. The receptors here all came from an elderly woman with acute or convalescent COVID-19.

In DNA, the CDR3 is TGTGCCAGCAGCTCCTGGACAGGGCGCTACGAGCAGTACTTC. Translated: CASSSWTGRYEQYF. The chain combines TRBV6-5 with TRBJ2-7; 8 bases agree with TRBD1. Trimming cost V 6 bases and J 3 bases; bases outside gene matches: 7. The CDR3 runs to 14 residues. CDR1 and CDR2 (germline): MNHEY, SVGAGI.

The chain has TRBV15 and TRBJ1-1, with unresolved D. CDR3 length equals 13 residues. The V and J ends lost 5 bases and 1 base respectively, with 8 bases between them. CDR1 and CDR2 (germline): LNHNV, YYDKDF (reference sequence). The CDR3, as DNA: TGTGCCACCAGCGCCCAGTCGAACACTGAAGCTTTCTTT. Its translation: CATSAQSNTEAFF. The whole variable domain, remainder taken from reference TRBV15 and TRBJ1-1, is DAMVIQNPRYQVTQFGKPVTLSCSQTLNHNVMYWYQQKSSQAPKLLFHYYDKDFNNEADTPDNFQSRRPNTSFCFLDIRSPGLGDTAMYLCATSAQSNTEAFFGQGTRLTVV.

As DNA, the CDR3 is TGTGCCAGCAGGCGGGACGGCCGATCAGGGGGCTACACCTTC. Translating it yields CASRRDGRSGGYTF. The chain combines TRBV3-1 (or the pseudogene TRBV3-2) with TRBJ1-2; tentatively, D is TRBD1 (5 bases). Per germline, CDR1 LGHDT and CDR2 YNNKEL (reference sequence). The CDR3 runs to 14 residues. Between the trimmed V and J ends, which lost 6 bases and 8 bases, there was a span of 19 bases.

J is TRBJ1-1 and V is TRBV12-3 or TRBV12-4; 7 bases match TRBD1. V lost 5 bases, J lost 10 bases, and 7 bases stayed unmatched. The CDR3 sequence is 12 residues long. The CDR3 nucleotides are TGTGCCAGCAGTCGGGACAGTTTTTCAGCTTTCTTT. Amino acid sequence: CASSRDSFSAFF.

The chain is built from TRBV5-5 and TRBJ1-2; D unresolved. V lost 0 bases and J lost 4, with 16 bases in between. The CDR3 length is 16 residues. CDR1 and CDR2 (germline): SGHKS, YYEKEE (reference sequence). The CDR3 is CASSLGGTTLLYGYTF. In DNA, the CDR3 is TGTGCCAGCAGCTTGGGAGGAACCACGTTACTCTATGGCTACACCTTC.

The chain couples TRBV30 to TRBJ2-7; D might be TRBD2 (5 bases). V was cut by 4 bases and J by 0 bases, with 10 bases left in between. Germline CDR1 reads GTSNPN; CDR2 reads SVGIG (reference sequence). The CDR3 length is 13 residues. The CDR3 spells CAWMKGSSYEQYF. DNA for the CDR3: TGTGCCTGGATGAAAGGGAGCTCCTACGAGCAGTACTTC.

V is TRBV6-5 and J is TRBJ1-3, with 7 bases aligning to TRBD1. Germline V gene data show CDR1 as MNHEY and CDR2 as SVGAGI. J gave up 5 bases and V 6 bases, and 7 bases lay outside the gene matches. The CDR3 totals 14 residues. This CDR3 is CASRMTGSRNTIYF. In DNA form, the CDR3 reads TGTGCCAGCAGAATGACAGGGAGTAGAAACACCATATATTTT.

This clone was observed a few times. The rearrangement links TRBV6-5 to TRBJ1-4; 9 nucleotides line up with TRBD1. This CDR3 is 14 amino acids long. After removal of 7 bases from V and 7 bases from J, the junction contained 7 bases not matched to a gene. Germline V lookup: CDR1 MNHEY, CDR2 SVGAGI. The CDR3 sequence: CASIRDRASEKLFF. The CDR3 DNA sequence: TGTGCCAGCATACGGGACAGGGCAAGTGAAAAACTGTTTTTT.

A word on this clone: Additional DNA sequences in this sample encode the identical CDR3. This chain connects TRBV6-5 to TRBJ1-3, with a tentative D call TRBD1 (6 bases). The CDR3 extends over 16 amino acids. Germline CDR1 reads MNHEY; CDR2 reads SVGAGI. The germline V and J ends were trimmed by 0 bases and 3 bases, with 12 bases remaining between them. CDR3 bases: TGTGCCAGCAGTTACTCACAGGGATCCAGTGGAAACACCATATATTTT. This translates into CASSYSQGSSGNTIYF.

J is TRBJ1-1 and V is TRBV12-5, with D unclear. Germline V gives CDR1 LGHNT, CDR2 FRNRAP. V lost 8 bases and J lost 1, with 11 bases in between. The CDR3 sequence is 13 residues long. The CDR3, as DNA: TGTGCTAGTAGAGTGCGTGGGAACACTGAAGCTTTCTTT. It yields the protein CASRVRGNTEAFF.

The chain links TRBV6-6 to TRBJ1-1, with 10 bases matching TRBD1. Per the germline V gene, CDR1 is MNHNY and CDR2 is SVGAGI (reference sequence). V shed 7 bases, J shed 4 bases, and the junction held 9 bases outside the gene matches. This CDR3 contains 15 residues. CDR3 bases: TGTGCCAGCATCAGACAGGGGGCGCCGAGCACTGAAGCTTTCTTT. Its protein product is CASIRQGAPSTEAFF.

This clone was seen once. The gene calls are TRBV15 and TRBJ1-2, with TRBD1 matching over 9 bases. This CDR3 has 15 residues. V lost 6 bases and J lost 3; bases outside the gene matches: 8. Germline-derived CDR1 and CDR2 are LNHNV and YYDKDF (reference sequence). The DNA for the CDR3 is TGTGCCACCAGTGCGGGACAGGGACGGCACTATGGCTACACCTTC. This codes for CATSAGQGRHYGYTF.

The chain recombines TRBV11-1 with TRBJ1-2, with no clear D. The CDR3 totals 16 residues. Germline assignment: CDR1 SGHAT and CDR2 FQDESV (reference sequence). The V and J ends lost 4 bases and 3 bases respectively, with 18 bases between them. CDR3 sequence (DNA): TGTGCCAGCAGCTCCCGCGGTGGTGGCCCTGACTATGGCTACACCTTC. Translated, it gives CASSSRGGGPDYGYTF.

This clone was seen only once. V usage is TRBV24-1 and J usage is TRBJ1-2; 9 positions match TRBD1. Germline CDR1 KGHDR, CDR2 SFDVKD. V gave up 1 base and J gave up 4 bases; unmatched junction bases: 9. This CDR3 region has 17 residues. The CDR3 sequence: CATSDFPGTGKRYGYTF. DNA for the CDR3: TGTGCCACCAGTGATTTCCCGGGGACAGGGAAGCGCTATGGCTACACCTTC.

This clone was seen just once. For the CDR3, the DNA is TGTGCCATCAGCGGGACAGATTATAATTCACCCCTCCACTTT. Translation: CAISGTDYNSPLHF. V usage is TRBV10-3 and J usage is TRBJ1-6; TRBD1 agrees at 7 bases. The CDR3 totals 14 residues. CDR1 ENHRY and CDR2 SYGVKD come from the germline V gene. V lost 6 bases to trimming and J lost 4 bases; unmatched junction nucleotides: 3.

J is TRBJ2-3 and V is TRBV7-3; TRBD2 matches at 11 bases. V shed 8 bases and J 0 bases; nucleotides not matched to a gene: 4. The V gene's germline CDR1 is SGHTA and CDR2 FQGTGA. There are 15 residues in the CDR3. Here the CDR3 DNA reads TGTGCCAGCTCCCCTAGCGGGGGGAGCACAGATACGCAGTATTTT. Protein product: CASSPSGGSTDTQYF.

The chain joins TRBV2 to TRBJ2-7, with 7 nucleotides matching TRBD1. The CDR3 sequence is 13 residues long. Germline lookup yields CDR1 SNHLY and CDR2 FYNNEI. V lost 7 bases, J lost 3 bases, and 6 bases stayed unmatched. The CDR3 loop reads CASILDRDYEQYF. The CDR3 DNA sequence: TGTGCCAGCATTCTCGACAGGGACTACGAGCAGTACTTC.

V usage is TRBV3-1 (or the pseudogene TRBV3-2) and J usage is TRBJ1-1, with D tentatively TRBD1 (5 bases). The V gene lost 1 base and the J gene lost 5 bases, with 11 bases spanning the gap. The germline V gene has CDR1 LGHDT and CDR2 YNNKEL (reference sequence). This CDR3 comprises 14 residues. CDR3 protein: CASSQASRDTEAFF. The CDR3 region has the DNA TGTGCCAGCAGCCAAGCTTCCAGGGATACTGAAGCTTTCTTT.

The V gene is TRBV6-5, the J gene TRBJ2-7; 14 nucleotides agree with TRBD2. V trimming: 4 bases; J trimming: 3 bases; junction bases outside the gene matches: 2. Germline CDR1 reads MNHEY; CDR2 reads SVGAGI. The CDR3 is made up of 15 amino acids. The CDR3 reads CASSLGTSGGYEQYF. The CDR3 DNA sequence: TGTGCCAGCAGTTTGGGGACTAGCGGGGGCTACGAGCAGTACTTC.

This sequence joins TRBV11-2 and TRBJ1-3, with 8 bases aligning to TRBD1. This CDR3 contains 16 residues. Germline CDR1 and CDR2: SGHAT and FQNNGV. The ends lost 2 bases at V and 6 bases at J; junction bases unmatched: 9. CDR3 sequence reads: CASSLTRTGNSNTIYF. CDR3 DNA sequence: TGTGCCAGCAGCTTAACCCGGACAGGGAATTCAAACACCATATATTTT.

The gene calls are TRBV30 and TRBJ2-2; 7 bases align to TRBD1. The length of the CDR3 is 14 residues. Per germline, CDR1 GTSNPN and CDR2 SVGIG (reference sequence). V shed 4 bases, J shed 5 bases, and the junction held 7 bases outside the gene matches. The CDR3, as DNA: TGTGCCTGGAACTCCGGGACAGCGACCGGGGAGCTGTTTTTT. This sequence encodes CAWNSGTATGELFF.

V usage is TRBV10-3 and J usage is TRBJ2-3; the D gene is possibly TRBD1 (6 bases). Germline CDR1 and CDR2: ENHRY and SYGVKD. The CDR3 consists of 15 residues. V shed 2 bases and J shed 0 bases, with 9 bases lying between them. The DNA for the CDR3 is TGTGCCATCAGTGAGAGAAGGGGGAGCACAGATACGCAGTATTTT. Its translation: CAISERRGSTDTQYF.

Only one count was recorded for this clone. J is TRBJ1-1 and V is TRBV9; D is possibly TRBD1 (6 bases). Looked up from germline, CDR1 is SGDLS and CDR2 is YYNGEE. The CDR3 has 16 residues. The V and J ends lost 0 bases and 1 base respectively, with 13 bases between them. The CDR3 nucleotides read TGTGCCAGCAGCGTAGATCCAGGGACAACGAACACTGAAGCTTTCTTT. Translating it yields CASSVDPGTTNTEAFF.